The T cell receptor (beta chain) under discussion was sequenced for a study of T cell responses to AZD1222 COVID-19 vaccine. General study findings and limits: Donors, mostly white British, included more females; clonal diversity was possibly underestimated. Repertoire sampling was restricted to post-peak T cell response timepoints. Seropositive AZD1222 recipients at baseline numbered only five or six. Spike-specific TCR depth and breadth grew after two AZD1222 doses.

Trimming at V came to 3 bases and at J to 3 bases, leaving 1 base not matched to a gene. The CDR3 length is 13 residues. Per germline, CDR1 KGHSH and CDR2 LQKENI. Comment on this clone: Its target is not known.

Assay: immunoSEQ multiplex PCR; the TCRdb copy retains only in-frame clones and omits some. The table lists 130,000 or so clones, roughly nine tenths of them singletons. The chain carries TRBV18 and TRBJ2-7; 8 nucleotides align to TRBD2. The specimen was peripheral blood, collected on day 0 of AZD1222 vaccination. The clonotype comes from an adult in good health. The CDR3 DNA follows: TGTGCCAGCTCACCTGGGACTAGCTACGAGCAGTACTTC. Amino acids: CASSPGTSYEQYF.